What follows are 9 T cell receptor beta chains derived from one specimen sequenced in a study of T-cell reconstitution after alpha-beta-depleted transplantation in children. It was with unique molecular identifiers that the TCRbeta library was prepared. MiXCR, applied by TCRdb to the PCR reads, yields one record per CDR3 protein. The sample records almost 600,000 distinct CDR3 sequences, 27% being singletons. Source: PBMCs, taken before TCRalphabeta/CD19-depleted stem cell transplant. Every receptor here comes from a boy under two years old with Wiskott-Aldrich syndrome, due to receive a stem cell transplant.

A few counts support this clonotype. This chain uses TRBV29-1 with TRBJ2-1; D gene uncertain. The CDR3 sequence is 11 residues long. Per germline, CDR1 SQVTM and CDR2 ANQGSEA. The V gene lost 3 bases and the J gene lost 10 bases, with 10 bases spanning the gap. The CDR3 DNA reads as TGCAGCGTTGATAAGATGTGGGAGCAGTTCTTC. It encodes CSVDKMWEQFF.

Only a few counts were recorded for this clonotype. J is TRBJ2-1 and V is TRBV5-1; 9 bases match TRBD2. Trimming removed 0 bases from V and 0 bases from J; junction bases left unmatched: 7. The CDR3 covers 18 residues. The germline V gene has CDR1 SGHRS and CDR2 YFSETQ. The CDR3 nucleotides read TGCGCCAGCAGCTTGGGACTAGCGGCCCGGAGCTCCTACAATGAGCAGTTCTTC. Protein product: CASSLGLAARSSYNEQFF.

CDR3 in amino acids: CASRPTGRSYEQYF. In nucleotides, the CDR3 is TGTGCCAGCAGGCCGACAGGCCGCTCCTACGAGCAGTACTTC. V and J are TRBV28 and TRBJ2-7; D may be TRBD1 (6 bases). The V gene's germline CDR1 is MDHEN and CDR2 SYDVKM. Between the trimmed V and J ends, which lost 6 bases and 0 bases, there was a span of 12 bases. The CDR3 loop spans 14 amino acids.

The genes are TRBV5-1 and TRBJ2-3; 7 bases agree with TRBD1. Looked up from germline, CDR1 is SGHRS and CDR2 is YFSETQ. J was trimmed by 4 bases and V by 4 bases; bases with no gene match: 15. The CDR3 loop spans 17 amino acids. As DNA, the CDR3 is TGCGCCAGCAGCCCCGGAAAGGTACAGGGGTTTGCAGATACGCAGTATTTT. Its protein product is CASSPGKVQGFADTQYF.

The CDR3 DNA follows: TGTGCCAGCAGCCCTGACGGGCGCAATGCCTACGAGCAGTACTTC. Its translation: CASSPDGRNAYEQYF. The V gene is TRBV9, the J gene TRBJ2-7; D not resolved. CDR3 size: 15 residues. The germline V gene has CDR1 SGDLS and CDR2 YYNGEE. V lost 4 bases and J 2 bases, leaving 16 bases between the germline ends.

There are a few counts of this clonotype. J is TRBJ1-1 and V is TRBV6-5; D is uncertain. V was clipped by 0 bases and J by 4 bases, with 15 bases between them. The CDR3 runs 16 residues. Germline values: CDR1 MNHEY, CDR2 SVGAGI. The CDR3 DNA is TGTGCCAGCAGTTACTCGAGAGTAGGACTGCTCACTGAAGCTTTCTTT. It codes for CASSYSRVGLLTEAFF.

The CDR3 loop reads CASSLKPSSSPGELFF. In DNA, the CDR3 is TGTGCCAGCAGCTTAAAGCCCTCTAGCTCCCCCGGGGAGCTGTTTTTT. The chain links TRBV7-3 to TRBJ2-2; possibly TRBD2 for D (5 bases). The CDR3 has 16 residues. The V and J ends lost 1 base and 6 bases respectively, with 15 bases between them. Germline CDR1 SGHTA, CDR2 FQGTGA.

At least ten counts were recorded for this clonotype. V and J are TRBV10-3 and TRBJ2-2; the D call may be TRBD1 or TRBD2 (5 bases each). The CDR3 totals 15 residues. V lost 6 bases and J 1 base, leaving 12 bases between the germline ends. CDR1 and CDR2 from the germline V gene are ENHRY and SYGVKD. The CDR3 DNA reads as TGTGCCATCAGCCCGGGACCCCTGAACACCGGGGAGCTGTTTTTT. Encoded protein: CAISPGPLNTGELFF.

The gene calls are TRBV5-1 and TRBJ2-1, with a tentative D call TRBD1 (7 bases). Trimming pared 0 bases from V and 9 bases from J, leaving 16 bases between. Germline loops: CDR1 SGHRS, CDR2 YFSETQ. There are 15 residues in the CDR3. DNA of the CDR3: TGCGCCAGCAGCTTGGCGGGGGCAGGGGGTATTGAGCAGTTCTTC. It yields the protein CASSLAGAGGIEQFF.